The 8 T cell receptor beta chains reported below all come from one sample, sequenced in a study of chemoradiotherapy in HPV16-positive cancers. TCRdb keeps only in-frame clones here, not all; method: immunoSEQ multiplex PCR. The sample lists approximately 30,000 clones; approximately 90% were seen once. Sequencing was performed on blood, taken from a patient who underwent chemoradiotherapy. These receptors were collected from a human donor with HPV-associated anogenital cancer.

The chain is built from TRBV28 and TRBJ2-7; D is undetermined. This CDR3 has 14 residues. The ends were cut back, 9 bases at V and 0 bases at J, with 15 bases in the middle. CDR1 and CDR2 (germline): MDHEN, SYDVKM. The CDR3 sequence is CASGSLRGSYEQYF. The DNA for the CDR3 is TGTGCCAGTGGCAGCCTTCGCGGCTCCTACGAGCAGTACTTC.

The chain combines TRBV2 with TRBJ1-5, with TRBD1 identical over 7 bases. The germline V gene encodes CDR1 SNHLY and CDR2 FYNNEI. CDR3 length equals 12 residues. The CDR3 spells CASDREGQPQHF. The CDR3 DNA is TGTGCTTCCGACAGGGAGGGTCAGCCCCAGCATTTT.

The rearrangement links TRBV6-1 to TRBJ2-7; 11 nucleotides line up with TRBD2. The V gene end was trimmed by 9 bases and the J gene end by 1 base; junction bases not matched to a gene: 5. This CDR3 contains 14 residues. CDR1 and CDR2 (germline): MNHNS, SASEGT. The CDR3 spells CASETSGASYEQYF. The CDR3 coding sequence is TGTGCCAGTGAGACTAGCGGGGCGTCCTACGAGCAGTACTTC.

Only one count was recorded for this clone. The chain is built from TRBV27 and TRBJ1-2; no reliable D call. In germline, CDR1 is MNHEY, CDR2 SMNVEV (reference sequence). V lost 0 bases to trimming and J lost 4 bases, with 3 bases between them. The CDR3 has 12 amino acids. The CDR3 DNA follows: TGTGCCAGCAGTTTATCCGGCTATGGCTACACCTTC. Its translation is CASSLSGYGYTF.

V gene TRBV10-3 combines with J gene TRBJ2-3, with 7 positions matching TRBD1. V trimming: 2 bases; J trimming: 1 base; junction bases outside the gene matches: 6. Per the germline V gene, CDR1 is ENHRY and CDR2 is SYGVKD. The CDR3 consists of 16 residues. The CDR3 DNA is TGTGCCATCAGTGAGGGATCGAGGGGGCGCACAGATACGCAGTATTTT. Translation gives CAISEGSRGRTDTQYF.

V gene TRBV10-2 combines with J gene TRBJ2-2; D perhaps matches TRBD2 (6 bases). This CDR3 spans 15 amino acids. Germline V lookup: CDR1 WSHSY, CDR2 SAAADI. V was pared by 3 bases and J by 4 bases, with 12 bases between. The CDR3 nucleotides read TGCGCCAGCAGTGATCCCCTAGCGAGCACCGGGGAGCTGTTTTTT. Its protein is CASSDPLASTGELFF.

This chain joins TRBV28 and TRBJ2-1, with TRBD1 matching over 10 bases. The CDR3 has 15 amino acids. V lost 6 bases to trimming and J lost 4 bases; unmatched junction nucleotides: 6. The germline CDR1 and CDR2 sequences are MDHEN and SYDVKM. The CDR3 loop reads CASRGDRGRYNEQFF. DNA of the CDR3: TGTGCCAGCAGGGGCGACAGGGGGCGATACAATGAGCAGTTCTTC.

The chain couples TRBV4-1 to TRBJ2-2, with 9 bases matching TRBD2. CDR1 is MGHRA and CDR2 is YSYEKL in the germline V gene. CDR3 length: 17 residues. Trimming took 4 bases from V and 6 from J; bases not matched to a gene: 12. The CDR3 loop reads CASSPPLAGGPSGELFF. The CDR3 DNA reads TGCGCCAGCAGCCCCCCTCTCGCGGGAGGGCCATCCGGGGAGCTGTTTTTT.